This T cell receptor (beta chain) was recovered during a study of T cell responses to AZD1222 COVID-19 vaccine. Study-wide points: Only after the peak T cell response were repertoires sampled.

Remarks on this clone: The antigen is unknown.

Germline lookup yields CDR1 PRHDT and CDR2 FYEKMQ (reference sequence). V was clipped by 5 bases and J by 1 base; unmatched bases: 6. The CDR3 is 15 residues long. Here immunoSEQ multiplex PCR was the method, and the copy in TCRdb shows in-frame clones only, minus some. In the table there are around 160,000 clones, under 95% of which are singletons. The sample here was peripheral blood, taken 28 days after the second AZD1222 dose. V is TRBV13 and J is TRBJ2-3; 7 bases agree with TRBD2. The TCR sequence derives from an adult who received the AZD1222 COVID-19 vaccine. The CDR3: CASSLLAGGTDTQYF. CDR3 sequence (DNA): TGTGCCAGCAGCCTCTTGGCGGGGGGCACAGATACGCAGTATTTT. Full variable domain (outside the CDR3, taken from reference TRBV13 and TRBJ2-3): AAGVIQSPRHLIKEKRETATLKCYPIPRHDTVYWYQQGPGQDPQFLISFYEKMQSDKGSIPDRFSAQQFSDYHSELNMSSLELGDSALYFCASSLLAGGTDTQYFGPGTRLTVL.